Each of the 23 T cell receptor beta chains below was sequenced from the same sample in a study of OX40 agonist ivuxolimab in advanced cancers. Here immunoSEQ multiplex PCR was the method, and the copy in TCRdb shows in-frame clones only, minus some. The sample comprises roughly 77,000 clones, roughly 85% of which are singletons, and 2% to 2.5% rests with the top ten. The sample consisted of CD4+ or CD8+ T cells sorted from blood, taken in a trial of the OX40 agonist ivuxolimab. The receptors here all came from an adult with an advanced solid tumor such as melanoma, head and neck, liver or kidney cancer.

This chain joins TRBV6-5 and TRBJ1-1, with no clear D. Germline CDR1 and CDR2: MNHEY and SVGAGI. Trimming removed 10 bases from V and 0 bases from J, with 15 bases in between. The CDR3 has 14 amino acids. The CDR3 coding sequence is TGTGCCACCGGAGAGGGAGGAGTGAACACTGAAGCTTTCTTT. Its translation is CATGEGGVNTEAFF.

The chain combines TRBV11-1 with TRBJ2-4, with a possible D match to TRBD1 (6 bases). V lost 1 base and J 9 bases, leaving 13 bases between the germline ends. This CDR3 is built from 14 residues. Germline V CDR1 and CDR2: SGHAT, FQDESV (reference sequence). CDR3: CASSLGQAGGIQYF. DNA of the CDR3: TGTGCCAGCAGCTTAGGACAGGCTGGGGGCATTCAGTACTTC.

The J gene is TRBJ2-7, the V gene TRBV10-1; 7 nucleotides line up with TRBD1. The V and J ends lost 8 bases and 0 bases, in that order; junction bases with no gene match: 13. The CDR3 is 16 residues long. Germline values: CDR1 WNHNN, CDR2 SYGVQD (reference sequence). The CDR3 DNA sequence: TGCGCCAGCGTATTTTCCCGGGACAGCGCCTCCTACGAGCAGTACTTC. This encodes CASVFSRDSASYEQYF.

The chain uses TRBV7-3 and TRBJ2-5; tentatively, D is TRBD1 (6 bases). The CDR3 runs to 15 residues. CDR1 and CDR2 from the germline V gene are SGHTA and FQGTGA. Trimming stripped 5 bases from V and 5 bases from J, with 18 bases between. This CDR3 is CASSLTGLVLETQYF. CDR3 DNA sequence: TGTGCCAGCAGCCTTACAGGGCTTGTATTGGAGACCCAGTACTTC.

The chain has TRBV27 and TRBJ2-2, with unresolved D. Trimming stripped 5 bases from V and 0 bases from J, with 16 bases between. The CDR3 is 17 residues long. The germline V gene encodes CDR1 MNHEY and CDR2 SMNVEV (reference sequence). CDR3: CASSVSLLQANTGELFF. The CDR3 coding sequence is TGTGCCAGCAGTGTTAGCCTTCTCCAGGCGAACACCGGGGAGCTGTTTTTT.

The rearrangement joins TRBV19 to TRBJ1-3; D is possibly TRBD1 (6 bases). V shed 3 bases and J shed 7 bases, with 16 bases lying between them. The CDR3 sequence is 15 residues long. Germline CDR1 reads LNHDA; CDR2 reads SQIVND (reference sequence). CDR3 protein: CASSIQTGGWNTIYF. Here the CDR3 DNA reads TGTGCCAGTAGTATCCAGACGGGGGGCTGGAACACCATATATTTT.

CDR3 DNA sequence: TGTGCCAGCAGTTACTCGCGCGGGAAGGATACGCAGTATTTT. It encodes CASSYSRGKDTQYF. The chain has TRBV6-5 and TRBJ2-3; possible D gene TRBD2, 6 bases. Trimming stripped 0 bases from V and 6 bases from J, with 10 bases between. Germline V gives CDR1 MNHEY, CDR2 SVGAGI. The CDR3 spans 14 residues.

A single count supports this clone. The chain joins TRBV19 to TRBJ1-4, with 9 bases fitting TRBD1. Germline V lookup: CDR1 LNHDA, CDR2 SQIVND (reference sequence). The CDR3 extends over 14 amino acids. V shed 5 bases, J shed 7 bases, and the junction held 5 bases outside the gene matches. In DNA form, the CDR3 reads TGTGCCAGTAGTCTGGACAGGGGAGGTGAAAAACTGTTTTTT. It translates to CASSLDRGGEKLFF.

Note on this clone: The junction departs from the called germline gene at one end, perhaps through a read error. At the DNA level, this CDR3 is encoded by other sequences in the same sample as well. The chain recombines TRBV7-7 with TRBJ1-1; no clear D gene. This CDR3 has 13 amino acids. Germline CDR1 is SSHAT and CDR2 is FNYEAQ (reference sequence). CDR3 protein: CASSLDRDTEAFF. For the CDR3, the DNA is TGTGCTAGCAGCCTCGATAGGGACACTGAAGCTTTCTTT.

This rearrangement joins TRBV6-5 to TRBJ2-5; perhaps TRBD1 as D (5 bases). CDR1 and CDR2 from the germline V gene are MNHEY and SVGAGI. The CDR3 has 14 residues. Between the trimmed V and J ends, which lost 2 bases and 4 bases, there was a span of 11 bases. CDR3 DNA sequence: TGTGCCAGCAGTTACCGCAGGGTGGCAGAGACCCAGTACTTC. Protein: CASSYRRVAETQYF.

V usage is TRBV7-2 and J usage is TRBJ1-1; 7 positions agree with TRBD1. CDR3 length: 14 residues. The V segment lost 6 bases and the J segment 0 bases; nucleotides outside the gene matches: 4. CDR1 is SGHTA, CDR2 FQGNSA, per germline. The chain's CDR3 is CASRWGQLNTEAFF. The CDR3 DNA is TGTGCCAGCAGGTGGGGACAGCTGAACACTGAAGCTTTCTTT. Full variable domain (missing parts from reference TRBV7-2 and TRBJ1-1): GAGVSQSPSNKVTEKGKDVELRCDPISGHTALYWYRQSLGQGLEFLIYFQGNSAPDKSGLPSDRFSAERTGGSVSTLTIQRTQQEDSAVYLCASRWGQLNTEAFFGQGTRLTVV.

The chain links TRBV7-2 to TRBJ1-2; tentatively, D is TRBD1 (6 bases). Germline V CDR1 and CDR2: SGHTA, FQGNSA. This CDR3 has 15 residues. The V end was cut by 1 base, the J end by 4 bases, with 13 bases between. CDR3 sequence (DNA): TGTGCCAGCAGCTTAGATGGGGGGCTAAGCTATGGCTACACCTTC. Translated, it gives CASSLDGGLSYGYTF.

The genes are TRBV19 and TRBJ1-2; 7 nucleotides match TRBD1. Germline lookup yields CDR1 LNHDA and CDR2 SQIVND (reference sequence). The V gene end was trimmed by 3 bases and the J gene end by 6 bases; junction bases not matched to a gene: 7. The CDR3 runs 14 residues. Here the CDR3 reads CASSITGTVNGYTF. In DNA, the CDR3 is TGTGCCAGTAGTATTACCGGGACAGTTAATGGCTACACCTTC.

The CDR3 region has the DNA TGTGCAAGCCAAAACCAGGGGGCTGGCACTGAAGCTTTCTTT. Translation gives CASQNQGAGTEAFF. The V call is TRBV7-9, the J call TRBJ1-1, with 8 bases lining up with TRBD1. The CDR3 runs to 14 residues. The V gene's germline CDR1 is SEHNR and CDR2 FQNEAQ (reference sequence). Combining the CDR3 with reference TRBV7-9 and TRBJ1-1 gives the whole variable domain DTGVSQNPRHKITKRGQNVTFRCDPISEHNRLYWYRQTLGQGPEFLTYFQNEAQLEKSRLLSDRFSAERPKGSFSTLEIQRTEQGDSAMYLCASQNQGAGTEAFFGQGTRLTVV.

CDR3 in DNA: TGTGCCAGCAGTTTACTGGGTGAAGCTTTCTTT. It codes for CASSLLGEAFF. V and J are TRBV28 and TRBJ1-1; D is unclear. CDR3 length: 11 residues. V lost 2 bases and J lost 7, with 5 bases in between. The germline gives CDR1 MDHEN, CDR2 SYDVKM.

The chain is built from TRBV28 and TRBJ2-3; D is undetermined. Looked up from germline, CDR1 is MDHEN and CDR2 is SYDVKM. Trimming took off 7 bases at V and 1 base at J, with 24 bases between the two ends. This CDR3 comprises 18 residues. The CDR3 loop reads CASIPRNSYGLGTDTQYF. Written as DNA, the CDR3 is TGTGCCAGCATTCCTCGAAATTCATACGGGCTAGGCACAGATACGCAGTATTTT. The full variable domain, with the rest looked up from reference TRBV28 and TRBJ2-3, is DVKVTQSSRYLVKRTGEKVFLECVQDMDHENMFWYRQDPGLGLRLIYFSYDVKMKEKGDIPEGYSVSREKKERFSLILESASTNQTSMYLCASIPRNSYGLGTDTQYFGPGTRLTVL.

The chain has TRBV5-4 and TRBJ2-3, with 16 bases lining up with TRBD2. After removal of 4 bases from V and 10 bases from J, the junction contained 9 bases not matched to a gene. Per the germline V gene, CDR1 is SGHNT and CDR2 is YYREEE (reference sequence). The CDR3 runs to 16 residues. CDR3 coding DNA: TGTGCCAGCAGCCCGGGACTAGCGGGGGGGCCGGAGGCGCAGTATTTT. Protein product: CASSPGLAGGPEAQYF.

This clone came up once. The chain's CDR3 is CASSHIAGAYNEQFF. Written as DNA, the CDR3 is TGCGCCAGCAGCCATATAGCGGGGGCCTACAATGAGCAGTTCTTC. The chain is built from TRBV4-1 and TRBJ2-1; 9 nucleotides line up with TRBD2. This CDR3 contains 15 residues. Germline V gives CDR1 MGHRA, CDR2 YSYEKL. Trimming cost V 3 bases and J 2 bases; bases outside gene matches: 2.

The V and J genes are TRBV19 and TRBJ2-5, with 12 bases matching TRBD2. The CDR3 has 15 amino acids. After removal of 5 bases from V and 2 bases from J, the junction contained 3 bases not matched to a gene. CDR1 is LNHDA and CDR2 is SQIVND in the germline V gene (reference sequence). In DNA, the CDR3 is TGTGCCAGTAGTCAAGGGACTAGCGGGCAAGAGACCCAGTACTTC. Protein sequence: CASSQGTSGQETQYF. The entire variable domain, with the rest obtained from reference TRBV19 and TRBJ2-5, is as follows: DGGITQSPKYLFRKEGQNVTLSCEQNLNHDAMYWYRQDPGQGLRLIYYSQIVNDFQKGDIAEGYSVSREKKESFPLTVTSAQKNPTAFYLCASSQGTSGQETQYFGPGTRLLVL.

This clone occurred a few times. The genes are TRBV9 and TRBJ1-2, with D tentatively TRBD1 (5 bases). There are 13 residues in the CDR3. Germline values: CDR1 SGDLS, CDR2 YYNGEE. V shed 0 bases and J shed 7 bases, with 10 bases lying between them. The CDR3 here is CASSVAGWAGYTF. As DNA, the CDR3 is TGTGCCAGCAGCGTAGCAGGGTGGGCTGGCTACACCTTC.

This clone showed up just once. The chain joins TRBV4-1 to TRBJ1-1; 11 bases match TRBD1. From germline, CDR1 is MGHRA and CDR2 YSYEKL. The trim removed 3 bases at V and 6 bases at J, leaving 3 bases unmatched. The CDR3 has 14 amino acids. The CDR3 DNA follows: TGCGCCAGCAGCCATCCGGGACAGGGGGCTGAAGCTTTCTTT. This sequence encodes CASSHPGQGAEAFF.

The rearrangement links TRBV10-3 to TRBJ2-3; weak D call: TRBD2 (5 bases). CDR1 is ENHRY, CDR2 SYGVKD, per germline. The CDR3 contains 13 residues. V was pared by 7 bases and J by 3 bases, with 11 bases between. The CDR3 nucleotides read TGTGCCATCAATGGTCGAGGGACAGATACGCAGTATTTT. This encodes CAINGRGTDTQYF.

The chain recombines TRBV6-1 with TRBJ1-6; 8 bases agree with TRBD1. This CDR3 comprises 13 residues. Unmatched junction bases numbered 2, after V lost 6 bases and J lost 7 bases. Germline CDR1 MNHNS, CDR2 SASEGT. The CDR3 DNA is TGTGCCAGCAGGACAGGGGCCAATTCACCCCTCCACTTT. As protein: CASRTGANSPLHF.